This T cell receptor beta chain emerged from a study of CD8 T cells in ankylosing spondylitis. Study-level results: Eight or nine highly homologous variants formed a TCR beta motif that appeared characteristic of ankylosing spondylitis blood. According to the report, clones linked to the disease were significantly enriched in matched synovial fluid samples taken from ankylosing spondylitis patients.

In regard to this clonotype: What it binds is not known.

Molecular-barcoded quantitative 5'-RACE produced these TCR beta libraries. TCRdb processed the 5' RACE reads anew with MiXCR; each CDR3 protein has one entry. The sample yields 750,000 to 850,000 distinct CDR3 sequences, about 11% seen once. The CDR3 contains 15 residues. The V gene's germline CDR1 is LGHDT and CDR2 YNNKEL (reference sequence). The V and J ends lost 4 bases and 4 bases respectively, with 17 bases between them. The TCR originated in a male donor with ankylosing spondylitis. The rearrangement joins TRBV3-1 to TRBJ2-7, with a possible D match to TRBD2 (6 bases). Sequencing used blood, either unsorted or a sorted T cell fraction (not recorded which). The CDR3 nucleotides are TGTGCCAGCAGCCTCGGGGCCGGGGGTTATTACGAGCAGTACTTC. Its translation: CASSLGAGGYYEQYF.